Detailed here is one TCR beta chain. Its cognate antigen is unknown. The data belong to a study of PD-1 blockade in classical Hodgkin lymphoma. Across the study: Each patient was given nivolumab 3 mg/kg through a vein every 2 weeks. Findings and limits, study-wide: With CD4+ cells, TCR diversity rose significantly by C4D1, but not with CD8+ cells.

Patients all relapsed after autologous stem cell transplantation, and there was variation in brentuximab vedotin exposure. Patients showed best responses of complete response, partial response or progressive disease. This table comes from immunoSEQ multiplex PCR, and its TCRdb copy is limited to in-frame clones, with some not included. Among roughly 11,000 clones listed, about 88% were seen once. Germline-derived CDR1 and CDR2 are MNHEY and SMNVEV (reference sequence). Trimming stripped 8 bases from V and 4 bases from J, with 17 bases between. CDR3 length: 14 residues. The V and J genes are TRBV27 and TRBJ1-1; a weak D match, TRBD1 (5 bases). Sequencing used peripheral blood mononuclear cells (PBMCs), obtained at baseline. This sequence originates from a human donor with classical Hodgkin lymphoma. CDR3 sequence reads: CASGSVGGVTEAFF. In DNA, the CDR3 is TGTGCCAGCGGTTCGGTTGGGGGTGTCACTGAAGCTTTCTTT.